A single sample is the source of the 3 T cell receptor beta chains below, sequenced in a study of cytomegalovirus exposure and HLA in healthy donors. PCR primers comprised 60 Vbeta and 13 Jbeta primers. The protocol was immunoSEQ multiplex PCR, while the TCRdb copy is restricted to in-frame clones and leaves out a portion. Of 150,000 to 200,000 clones detected, about three quarters appear once; the ten largest clones hold 4.5% to 5%. Sample: PBMCs. Source of these receptors: a man younger than 30 in good health and CMV-seropositive.

J is TRBJ1-2 and V is TRBV4-1, with D possibly TRBD1 on 6 matching bases. CDR3 length: 15 amino acids. Germline values: CDR1 MGHRA, CDR2 YSYEKL. Trimming took 0 bases from V and 2 from J, leaving 10 bases between them. The CDR3 DNA sequence: TGCGCCAGCAGCCAAGAGAGCAGGGGAAACTATGGCTACACCTTC. It encodes CASSQESRGNYGYTF.

For this clone: One end of the junction fails to match germline, which may point to a read error. Other DNA sequences in the sample encode the same CDR3. The chain uses TRBV2 and TRBJ1-5; D possibly corresponds to TRBD1 (5 bases). The CDR3 extends over 16 amino acids. Germline V gene lookup returns CDR1 SNHLY and CDR2 FYNNEI. CDR3 sequence: CASSEAPGRGKGPQHF. The DNA of the CDR3 is TGTGCCAGCAGTGAAGCGCCGGGACGGGGGAAAGGACCCCAGCACTTT.

The chain combines TRBV5-1 with TRBJ2-2, with 8 bases matching TRBD2. V lost 3 bases to trimming and J lost 2 bases; unmatched junction nucleotides: 9. The CDR3 is 17 residues long. Germline V gives CDR1 SGHRS, CDR2 YFSETQ. CDR3 sequence: CASSWTSGGPNTGELFF. The CDR3 DNA sequence: TGCGCCAGCAGCTGGACGAGCGGGGGTCCTAACACCGGGGAGCTGTTTTTT.